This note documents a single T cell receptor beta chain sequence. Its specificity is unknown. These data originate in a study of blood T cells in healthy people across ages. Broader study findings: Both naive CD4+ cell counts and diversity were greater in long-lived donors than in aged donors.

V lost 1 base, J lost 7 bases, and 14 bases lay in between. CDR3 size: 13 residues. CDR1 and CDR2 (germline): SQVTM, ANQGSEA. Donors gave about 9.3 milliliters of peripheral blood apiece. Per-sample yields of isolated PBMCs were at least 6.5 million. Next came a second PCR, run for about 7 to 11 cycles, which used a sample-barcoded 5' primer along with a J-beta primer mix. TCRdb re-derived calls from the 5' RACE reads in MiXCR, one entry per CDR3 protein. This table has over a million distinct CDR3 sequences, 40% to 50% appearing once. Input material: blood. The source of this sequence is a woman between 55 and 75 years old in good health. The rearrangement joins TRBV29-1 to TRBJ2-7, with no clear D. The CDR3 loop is CSVEAPSRREQYF. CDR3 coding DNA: TGCAGCGTTGAAGCCCCGAGTAGGCGAGAGCAGTACTTC.